This TCR beta chain was sequenced in a study of Tregs in tolerant kidney transplant recipients. Findings and limits, study-wide: Tregs expanded with activated donor B cells seemed most donor-specific.

The nonmyeloablative bone marrow transplants came from related graft donors, with transient mixed chimerism. Unstimulated regulatory T cells (CD4+CD25+CD127-), CD4+CD25- non-regulatory cells, CD4 and CD8 cells were FACS-sorted from thawed PBMCs. The repertoire was sequenced with immunoSEQ multiplex PCR; TCRdb's copy has only in-frame clones and lacks some. The sample records around 50,000 clones, roughly nine tenths being singletons. Points on this clone: Its antigen is currently unknown.

The material was CD8+ T cells from blood (PBMCs), obtained 24 months after the transplant. The receptor was isolated from a human patient who received a combined kidney and bone marrow transplant. The graft donor may be the source of some T cells.

CDR3 amino acids: CASSFTGTLTDTQYF. Written as DNA, the CDR3 is TGTGCCAGCAGTTTCACAGGGACCCTCACAGATACGCAGTATTTT. This chain links TRBV27 with TRBJ2-3, with a tentative D call TRBD1 (6 bases). Germline V CDR1 and CDR2: MNHEY, SMNVEV (reference sequence). CDR3 length: 15 amino acids. Between the trimmed V and J ends, which lost 3 bases and 2 bases, there was a span of 12 bases.